This TCR beta chain was sequenced in a study of cytotoxic CD8 clonotypes in ibrutinib-treated CLL. Across the study: Response sampling came at median roughly 11 months of treatment, ranging about 6 to 40 months.

The repertoire was sequenced with immunoSEQ multiplex PCR; TCRdb's copy has only in-frame clones and lacks some. The sample lists around 70,000 clones; over 75% were seen once. CDR3 length equals 12 residues. V lost 8 bases and J lost 1, with 9 bases in between. Germline assignment: CDR1 SGHTA and CDR2 FQGNSA. Points from the study as a whole: Public clonotypes, found uncommonly, either contracted or stayed stable on treatment.

About this clone: What it binds is unknown.

This sample comprised PBMCs, obtained after 12 months of ibrutinib treatment. The TCR originated in a human donor with chronic lymphocytic leukemia. The genes are TRBV7-2 and TRBJ2-7; D gene ambiguous. The CDR3 bases are TGTGCCAGCCAACAAGGTTCCTACGAGCAGTACTTC. Its protein product is CASQQGSYEQYF.